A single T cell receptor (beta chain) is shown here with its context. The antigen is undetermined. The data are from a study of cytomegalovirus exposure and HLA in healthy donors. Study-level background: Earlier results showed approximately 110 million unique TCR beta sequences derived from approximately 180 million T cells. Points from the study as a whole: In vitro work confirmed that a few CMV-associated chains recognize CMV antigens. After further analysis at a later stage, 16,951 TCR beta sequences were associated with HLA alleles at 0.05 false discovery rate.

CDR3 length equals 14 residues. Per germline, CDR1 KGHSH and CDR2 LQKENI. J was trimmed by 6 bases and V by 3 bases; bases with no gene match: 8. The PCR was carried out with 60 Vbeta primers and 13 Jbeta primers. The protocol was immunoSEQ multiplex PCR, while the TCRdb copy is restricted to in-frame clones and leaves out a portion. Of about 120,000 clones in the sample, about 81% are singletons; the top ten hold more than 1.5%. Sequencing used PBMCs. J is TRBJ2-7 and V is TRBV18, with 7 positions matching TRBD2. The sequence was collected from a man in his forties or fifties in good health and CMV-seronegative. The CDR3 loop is CASSPGRTSFEQYF. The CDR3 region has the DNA TGTGCCAGCTCACCGGGCCGGACTAGTTTCGAGCAGTACTTC. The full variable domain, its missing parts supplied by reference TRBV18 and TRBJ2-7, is NAGVMQNPRHLVRRRGQEARLRCSPMKGHSHVYWYRQLPEEGLKFMVYLQKENIIDESGMPKERFSAEFPKEGPSILRIQQVVRGDSAAYFCASSPGRTSFEQYFGPGTRLTVT.